Below, one T cell receptor (beta chain) is given with its context. Original processing notes: Using reference gene primer amplification, nucleated cell counts were estimated. Repertoires were generated with immunoSEQ multiplex PCR, while TCRdb's copy carries only in-frame clones and drops some. V, J and clone size reflect that table, while D and trimming were determined from the DNA. The sample carries some 160,000 clones, roughly three quarters recorded once. These data are taken from a study of blood T cell repertoires in COVID-19. On the study more broadly: Sources were T cells, B-cell-depleted T cells, or PBMCs; the material itself was cDNA or gDNA.

CDR1 MNHEY and CDR2 SVGAGI come from the germline V gene. The CDR3 has 14 amino acids. V lost 6 bases to trimming and J lost 12 bases; unmatched junction nucleotides: 12. The chain recombines TRBV6-5 with TRBJ2-1, with 9 bases that match TRBD2. This receptor was identified in a man between 45 and 60 years old with active or convalescent COVID-19. Material: peripheral blood. CDR3: CASSETSGRRRQFF. CDR3 in DNA: TGTGCCAGCAGCGAGACTAGCGGCAGAAGGAGGCAGTTCTTC.